This T cell receptor (beta chain) emerged from a study of radiation and T cells in renal cell carcinoma (dated by TCRdb to about 2020). Turning to the overall study: The samples were obtained from a clinical trial, where primary renal cell carcinomas were treated with 15 Gy stereotactic body radiation therapy and then removed by nephrectomy 4 weeks afterward. TCR beta sequencing covered around 50 samples in total, comprising around 25 tumors and approximately 27 peripheral blood samples. In the approximately 53 samples combined, fewer than 5 million unique CDR3 nucleotide sequences were found, encoding roughly 2,500,000 unique CDR3 amino acid sequences.

Note on this clone: Its antigen has not been determined. Per-base qualities were not stored, and no clone one base away is much larger.

From the cysteine up to the phenylalanine, the CDR3 has a length of 15 residues. Of all the DNA, just the CDR3 is kept, 45 bases in frame from base 1. CDR1 and CDR2 were assigned from the germline V gene as MGHRA and YSYEKL. At the junction V is shortened by 2 bases and J by 5 bases, with 13 bases in between. Explained via the paper, the time point label denotes: baseline pretreatment blood. The treatment or condition label of this sample denotes: 15 Gy SBRT to primary tumor, nephrectomy 4 weeks later. To follow tumor-enriched clonotypes, serial peripheral blood was collected from radiation-treated patients at baseline and at 2 weeks and 4 weeks after SBRT. Every patient's renal cell carcinoma showed clear cell pathology. Genomic DNA for TCR sequencing was prepared using the QIAamp DNA Blood Mini Kit (Qiagen). The analyses included only samples that passed all quality control checks. The immunoSEQ kit was used, according to the manufacturer's recommendations, to generate TCR beta libraries from genomic DNA. Library preparation used a first multiplex PCR with proprietary primers, then a second PCR adding unique barcodes, with bead cleanups after each round. A positive control reaction and a negative control reaction, both provided in the kit, were run with every batch of samples. The final libraries were assessed on an Agilent 4200 TapeStation D1000 ScreenTape, pooled by volume, and quantified by qPCR. Sequencing ran on an Illumina NextSeq500 with a MidOutput 150-cycle cartridge, using 156 Read1 and 15 Index1 cycles with kit custom primers. The pooled library was loaded at approximately 0.98 pM with around 22% PhiX control spiked in. For the original study's pipeline: Vendor-processed data were analyzed in R, and a clonotype was defined as all T cells sharing the same CDR3 nucleotide sequence. For clone abundance analyses, frequencies were normalized to the 10,000 most abundant clones in each sample. Before analysis, public T cell clones were removed, and these numbered fewer than five per sample on average. Tumor-enriched clonotypes and baseline blood-enriched clonotypes were defined as those with an abundance difference of at least 32-fold between compartments. A beta-binomial differential abundance model was applied to find clonotypes that expanded or contracted between blood time points. Tumor-blood repertoire similarity was measured with the Baroni-Urbani and Buser coefficient, and groups were compared using two-tailed Wilcoxon tests in R. Sourced from immuneACCESS, this table was stored by TCRdb with only in-frame sequences that have V and J called. A share of the clones is absent; for the studies checked, an unresolved V gene accounts for under half, and the remainder has no known explanation. That table supplies the V and J calls and clone size; D and trimming were determined from the DNA. The sample profile shows 94,000 or so clones; approximately 80% of them were found once. Jointly, the top ten make up around 5.8% of the sample.

General conclusions and limits of the study: Blood repertoire dynamics were not followed beyond 4 weeks after treatment. In blood, the top tumor clonotypes increased from baseline to 2 weeks after radiation and then shrank by 4 weeks, which suggests a temporary expansion of tumor-resident clones. Because no pretreatment tumor biopsies were available, whether clonotypes were present in the tumor at baseline could not be determined. The single-armed trial design could not address effects of radiation dose or scheduling on the TCR repertoire.

The TCR comes from a man aged 60 to 69 with renal cell carcinoma. The V and J genes are TRBV4-1 and TRBJ1-5; TRBD1 is perhaps the D gene, given 5 matching bases. Sequences were derived from blood, sampled from a patient whose treatment included radiotherapy and nephrectomy. The DNA reads as follows: TGCGCCAGCAGCCAATATACGGGAGGGGATCAGCCCCAGCATTTT. It specifies CASSQYTGGDQPQHF.